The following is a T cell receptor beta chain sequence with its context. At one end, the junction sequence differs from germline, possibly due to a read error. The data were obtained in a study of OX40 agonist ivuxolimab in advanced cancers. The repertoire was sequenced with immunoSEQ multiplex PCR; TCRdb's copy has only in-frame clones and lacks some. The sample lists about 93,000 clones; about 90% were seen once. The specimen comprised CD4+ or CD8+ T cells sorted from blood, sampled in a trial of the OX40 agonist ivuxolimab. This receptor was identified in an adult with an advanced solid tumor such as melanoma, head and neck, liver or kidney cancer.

The CDR3 loop is CAGSQDSMNTEAFF. For the CDR3, the DNA is TGTGCCGGCAGCCAAGACAGCATGAACACTGAAGCTTTCTTT. V and J are TRBV7-3 and TRBJ1-1, with D possibly TRBD1 on 5 matching bases. The CDR3 runs to 14 residues. Germline loops: CDR1 SGHTA, CDR2 FQGTGA.